The T cell receptor (beta chain) described here comes from a study of blood T cell repertoires in COVID-19. The repertoire was sequenced with immunoSEQ multiplex PCR; TCRdb's copy has only in-frame clones and lacks some. This sample has about 120,000 clones, with almost 85% found just once. Sequenced input: peripheral blood. The TCR originated in a man aged 65 to 79 with active or convalescent COVID-19.

Here the CDR3 reads CASSLRTGLTNEQFF. The CDR3, as DNA: TGTGCCAGCAGCTTGAGGACAGGGCTAACGAATGAGCAGTTCTTC. V gene TRBV5-4 combines with J gene TRBJ2-1; 8 bases line up with TRBD1. Germline CDR1 and CDR2: SGHNT and YYREEE (reference sequence). With V trimmed by 1 base and J by 7 bases, 7 bases remained unmatched. CDR3 length: 15 amino acids.